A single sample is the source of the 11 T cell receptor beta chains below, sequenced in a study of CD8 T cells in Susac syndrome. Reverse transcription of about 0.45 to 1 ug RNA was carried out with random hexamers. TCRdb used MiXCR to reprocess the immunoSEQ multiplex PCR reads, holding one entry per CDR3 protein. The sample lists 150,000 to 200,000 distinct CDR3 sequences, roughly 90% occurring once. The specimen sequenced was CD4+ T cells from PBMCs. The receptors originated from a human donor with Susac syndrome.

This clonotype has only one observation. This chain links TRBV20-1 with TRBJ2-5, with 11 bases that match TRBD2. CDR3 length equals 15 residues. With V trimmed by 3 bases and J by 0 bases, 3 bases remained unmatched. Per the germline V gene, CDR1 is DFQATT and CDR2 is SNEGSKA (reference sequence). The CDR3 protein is CSARGLAVYQETQYF. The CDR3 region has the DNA TGCAGTGCTAGGGGACTAGCGGTATACCAAGAGACCCAGTACTTC.

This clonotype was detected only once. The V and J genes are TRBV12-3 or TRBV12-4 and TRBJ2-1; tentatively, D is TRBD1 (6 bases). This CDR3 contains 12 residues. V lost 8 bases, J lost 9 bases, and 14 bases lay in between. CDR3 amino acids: CASQVGGREQFF. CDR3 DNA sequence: TGTGCCAGCCAGGTTGGGGGCCGTGAGCAGTTCTTC.

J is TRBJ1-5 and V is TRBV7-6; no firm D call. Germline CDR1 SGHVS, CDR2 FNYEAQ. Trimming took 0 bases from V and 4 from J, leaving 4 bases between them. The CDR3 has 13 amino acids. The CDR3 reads CASSLAKNQPQHF. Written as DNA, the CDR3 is TGTGCCAGCAGCTTAGCCAAGAATCAGCCCCAGCATTTT.

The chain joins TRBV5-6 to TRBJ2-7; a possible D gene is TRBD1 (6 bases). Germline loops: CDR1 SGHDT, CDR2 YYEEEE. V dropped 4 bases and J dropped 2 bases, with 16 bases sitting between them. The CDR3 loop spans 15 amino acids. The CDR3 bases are TGTGCCAGCAGCCGATTACAGGGAATAGCCTACGAGCAGTACTTC. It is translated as CASSRLQGIAYEQYF.

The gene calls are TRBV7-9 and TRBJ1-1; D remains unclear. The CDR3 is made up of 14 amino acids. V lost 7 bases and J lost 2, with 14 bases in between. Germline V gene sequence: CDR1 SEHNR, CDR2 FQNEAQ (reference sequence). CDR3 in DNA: TGTGCCAGCATCCCGTCGGGTTCCAACACTGAAGCTTTCTTT. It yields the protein CASIPSGSNTEAFF.

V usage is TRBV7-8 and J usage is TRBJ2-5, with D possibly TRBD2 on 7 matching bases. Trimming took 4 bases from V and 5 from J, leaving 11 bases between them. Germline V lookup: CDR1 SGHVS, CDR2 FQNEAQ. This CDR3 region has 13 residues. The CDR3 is CASSSGGHETQYF. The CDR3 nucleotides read TGTGCCAGCAGCTCCGGGGGGCACGAGACCCAGTACTTC.

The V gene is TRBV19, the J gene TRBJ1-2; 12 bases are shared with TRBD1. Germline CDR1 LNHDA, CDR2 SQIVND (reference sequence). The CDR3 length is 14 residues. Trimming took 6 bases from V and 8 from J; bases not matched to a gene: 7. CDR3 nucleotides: TGTGCCAGTAGCAACGCCGGGACAGGGGGCGGCTACACCTTC. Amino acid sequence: CASSNAGTGGGYTF. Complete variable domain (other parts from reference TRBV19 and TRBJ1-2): DGGITQSPKYLFRKEGQNVTLSCEQNLNHDAMYWYRQDPGQGLRLIYYSQIVNDFQKGDIAEGYSVSREKKESFPLTVTSAQKNPTAFYLCASSNAGTGGGYTFGSGTRLTVV.

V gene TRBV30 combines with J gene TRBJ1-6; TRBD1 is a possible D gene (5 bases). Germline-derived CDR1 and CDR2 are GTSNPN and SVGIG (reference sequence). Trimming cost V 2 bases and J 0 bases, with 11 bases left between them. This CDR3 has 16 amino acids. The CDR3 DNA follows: TGTGCCTGGAGTTGGGCAGGGAGCTCCTATAATTCACCCCTCCACTTT. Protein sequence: CAWSWAGSSYNSPLHF.

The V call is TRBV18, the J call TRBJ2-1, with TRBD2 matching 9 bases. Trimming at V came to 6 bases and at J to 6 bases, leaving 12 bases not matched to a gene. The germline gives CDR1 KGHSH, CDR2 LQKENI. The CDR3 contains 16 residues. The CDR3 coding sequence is TGTGCCAGCTCCCATCGACTAGCGGAGGGGGGCAATGAGCAGTTCTTC. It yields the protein CASSHRLAEGGNEQFF.

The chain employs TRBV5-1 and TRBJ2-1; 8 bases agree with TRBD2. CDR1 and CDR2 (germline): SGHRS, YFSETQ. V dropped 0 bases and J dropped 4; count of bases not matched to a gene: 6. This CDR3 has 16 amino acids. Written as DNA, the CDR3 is TGCGCCAGCAGCTTGGCCGGGGGGGGGACGTACAATGAGCAGTTCTTC. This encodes CASSLAGGGTYNEQFF. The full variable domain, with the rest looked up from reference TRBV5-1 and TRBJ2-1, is KAGVTQTPRYLIKTRGQQVTLSCSPISGHRSVSWYQQTPGQGLQFLFEYFSETQRNKGNFPGRFSGRQFSNSRSEMNVSTLELGDSALYLCASSLAGGGTYNEQFFGPGTRLTVL.

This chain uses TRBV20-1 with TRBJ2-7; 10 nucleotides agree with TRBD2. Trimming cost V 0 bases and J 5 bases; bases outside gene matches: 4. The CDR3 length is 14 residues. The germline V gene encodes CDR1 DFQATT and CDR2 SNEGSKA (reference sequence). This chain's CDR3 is CSARDLGLADEQYF. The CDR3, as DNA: TGCAGTGCTAGAGATCTTGGACTAGCGGACGAGCAGTACTTC.